The T cell receptor (beta chain) described here comes from a study of blood T cell repertoires in COVID-19 (dated by TCRdb to 2018 to 2021). General notes on the study: Samples covering the acute and convalescent phases of COVID-19 were provided by collaborators in the United States, Italy and Spain. The material from the prospective study consisted of cDNA or gDNA derived from T cells, B-cell-depleted T cells, or PBMCs. Subjects who had been exposed to COVID-19, were actively infected with it, or had recovered from it provided the deeply sampled blood TCRbeta repertoires that made up the dataset. The repertoires were made available in a free public database intended to serve as a resource for research on the immune response to SARS-CoV-2. The samples were drawn from two sources: the first 160 participants of the ongoing ImmuneRACE study, and 1,200 or so subjects contributed by 6 global collaborators. The sample metadata nearly always contained a de-identified subject ID, COVID-19 status, age in years and sex. Where available, HLA class I and class II types were obtained from metadata supplied by the sample provider rather than from assay-based typing. The investigation overall reported the following: The quantity of clinical and demographic metadata differed by source and by participant and was supplied without curation.

The immunoSEQ Assay, a bias-controlled multiplex PCR, was used to amplify TCRbeta CDR3 regions from genomic DNA. Regarding the original processing steps: Within the assay, amplification of reference gene primers was used to estimate how many nucleated cells each sample contained. To quantify the absolute abundance of each unique TCRbeta CDR3 rearrangement, sequence reads were collapsed and filtered. For each sample, productive Simpson clonality was calculated by taking the square root of Simpson's diversity index across productive rearrangements. TCRdb limited this immuneACCESS table to in-frame rearrangements with V and J called. A share of clones is missing; checked studies link under half to unresolved V genes, and the rest is unexplained. The DNA gave D and trimming, while V, J and clone size come from that table. This sample has 25,000 to 30,000 clones in its table, and 88% of those were observed once. The ten top clones hold roughly 8.4% of the sample.

The CDR3 runs 13 residues from the cysteine to the phenylalanine. The DNA shown is the 39-base CDR3, in frame from base 1. CDR1 is given as DFQATT and CDR2 as SNEGSKA, both from the germline V gene (reference sequence). V is clipped by 3 bases and J by 0 bases, and the sequence between their germline boundaries is 6 bases long. The collaborating institutions used their own protocols to collect whole blood in K2EDTA tubes. For TCRbeta analysis, collaborators shipped samples as frozen whole blood, isolated PBMCs, or DNA extracted from either of those sample types. A word on this clone: The target of this receptor is not known. No base-level quality is on record; no much larger clone is a single base apart.

The sample taken for sequencing was peripheral blood. Recombination linked TRBV20-1 to TRBJ1-3, with no D gene named confidently. The receptor was isolated from a woman between 45 and 65 years old with active COVID-19. The CDR3 sequence is CSASQFSGNTIYF. The sequence in DNA is TGCAGTGCTAGTCAATTCTCTGGAAACACCATATATTTT.